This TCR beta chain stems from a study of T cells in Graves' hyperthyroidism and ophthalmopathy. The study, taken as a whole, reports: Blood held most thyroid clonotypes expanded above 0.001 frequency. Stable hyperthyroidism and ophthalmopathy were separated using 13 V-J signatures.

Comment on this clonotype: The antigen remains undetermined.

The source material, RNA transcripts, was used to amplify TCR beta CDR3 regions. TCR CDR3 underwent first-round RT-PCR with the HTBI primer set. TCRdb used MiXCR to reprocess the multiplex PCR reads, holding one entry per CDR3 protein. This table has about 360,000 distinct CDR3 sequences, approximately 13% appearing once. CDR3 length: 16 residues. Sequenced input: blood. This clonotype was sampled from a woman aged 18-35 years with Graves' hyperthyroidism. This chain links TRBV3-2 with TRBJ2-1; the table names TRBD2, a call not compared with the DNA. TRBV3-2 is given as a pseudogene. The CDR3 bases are TGTGCCAGCAGAAGTTCTTGGTGCGGGAGGGCCAATGAGCAGTTCTTC. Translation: CASRSSWCGRANEQFF.